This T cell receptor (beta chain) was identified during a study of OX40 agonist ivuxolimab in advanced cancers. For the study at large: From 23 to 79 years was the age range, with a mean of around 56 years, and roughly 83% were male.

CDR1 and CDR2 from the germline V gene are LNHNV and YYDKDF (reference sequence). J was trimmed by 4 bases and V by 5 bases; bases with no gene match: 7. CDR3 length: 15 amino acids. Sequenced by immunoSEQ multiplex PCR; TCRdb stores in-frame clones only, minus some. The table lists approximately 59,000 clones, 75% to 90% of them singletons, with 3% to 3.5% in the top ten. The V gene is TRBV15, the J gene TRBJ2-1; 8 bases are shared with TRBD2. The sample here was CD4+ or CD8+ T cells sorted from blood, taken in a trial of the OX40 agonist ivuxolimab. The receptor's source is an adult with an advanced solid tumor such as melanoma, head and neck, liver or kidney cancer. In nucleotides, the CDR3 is TGTGCCACCAGCCTGGCGGTAGCGGGGTACAATGAGCAGTTCTTC. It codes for CATSLAVAGYNEQFF.